These 23 T cell receptor beta chains were sequenced from one sample in a study of identical twins. TCRdb used MiXCR to reprocess the 5' RACE reads, holding one entry per CDR3 protein. In the table there are 1,800,000 or so distinct CDR3 sequences, under 35% of which are singletons. The sequencing input was cord blood. These receptors originate from a newborn girl in good health.

The genes are TRBV7-2 and TRBJ2-3; a possible D gene is TRBD2 (5 bases). The germline V gene has CDR1 SGHTA and CDR2 FQGNSA. The V end lost 4 bases, the J end lost 1 base, and 12 bases lay between the germline ends. CDR3 length: 15 residues. This CDR3 reads CASSWTLSRTDTQYF. In nucleotides, the CDR3 is TGTGCCAGCAGCTGGACTCTCTCCCGCACAGATACGCAGTATTTT.

A note on this clonotype: At one of its ends the junction is not consistent with the germline gene, which may arise from a read error. V is TRBV5-1 and J is TRBJ2-3; D is uncertain. Germline assignment: CDR1 SGHRS and CDR2 YFSETQ. This CDR3 spans 13 amino acids. The CDR3 is CAGSSGSTDTQYF. The CDR3 nucleotides are TGCGCCGGCAGCTCCGGGAGCACAGATACGCAGTATTTT.

This clonotype was observed a single time. The chain recombines TRBV2 with TRBJ1-4; 7 bases agree with TRBD1. J was trimmed by 7 bases and V by 1 base; bases with no gene match: 6. The CDR3 runs 15 residues. Germline V lookup: CDR1 SNHLY, CDR2 FYNNEI. CDR3 bases: TGTGCCAGCAGTGAAGAAAAGGGGGCGGGTGAAAAACTGTTTTTT. Protein sequence: CASSEEKGAGEKLFF.

This clonotype was picked up many times. This sequence joins TRBV4-1 and TRBJ2-3; D is undetermined. From germline, CDR1 is MGHRA and CDR2 YSYEKL. Trimming took 0 bases from V and 2 from J, leaving 6 bases between them. This CDR3 spans 14 amino acids. Written as DNA, the CDR3 is TGCGCCAGCAGCCAAGATGCGGCCACAGATACGCAGTATTTT. Translation gives CASSQDAATDTQYF.

This chain links TRBV6-5 with TRBJ2-7, with D perhaps matching TRBD1 or TRBD2 (5 bases each). The length of the CDR3 is 13 residues. Deletions cut 6 bases from V and 3 bases from J, with 12 bases between. CDR1 MNHEY and CDR2 SVGAGI come from the germline V gene. CDR3 residues: CASRPGRGYEQYF. The CDR3 DNA follows: TGTGCCAGCAGGCCGGGACGGGGCTACGAGCAGTACTTC.

The V and J genes are TRBV4-1 and TRBJ2-3; TRBD2 matches at 8 bases. CDR1 and CDR2 (germline): MGHRA, YSYEKL. With 0 bases clipped from V and 4 bases from J, the junction kept 12 bases outside the gene matches. This CDR3 region has 18 residues. For the CDR3, the DNA is TGCGCCAGCAGCCAAGAGGATTTCGGGACTAGGACGCCAGATACGCAGTATTTT. This encodes CASSQEDFGTRTPDTQYF.

V is TRBV24-1 and J is TRBJ2-7; tentative D call: TRBD1 (5 bases). Germline V gene data show CDR1 as KGHDR and CDR2 as SFDVKD. Trimming removed 0 bases from V and 6 bases from J, with 5 bases in between. The CDR3 spans 12 residues. The CDR3, as DNA: TGTGCCACCAGTGATTTGACAGGCGAGCAGTACTTC. Translated: CATSDLTGEQYF.

This clonotype was seen only a few times. The chain uses TRBV7-2 and TRBJ2-3; maybe TRBD2 (6 bases). The CDR3 covers 13 residues. Germline V CDR1 and CDR2: SGHTA, FQGNSA. V lost 5 bases and J lost 4, with 10 bases in between. CDR3 residues: CASSVVAADTQYF. The DNA of the CDR3 is TGTGCCAGCAGCGTAGTAGCGGCAGATACGCAGTATTTT.

The table lists this clonotype with a few counts. The rearrangement links TRBV28 to TRBJ1-4; 8 bases map to TRBD1. Germline CDR1 reads MDHEN; CDR2 reads SYDVKM. The V gene end was trimmed by 7 bases and the J gene end by 7 bases; junction bases not matched to a gene: 11. This CDR3 has 15 amino acids. The CDR3: CASNHDRGASEKLFF. The DNA for the CDR3 is TGTGCCAGCAACCATGACAGGGGAGCCTCTGAAAAACTGTTTTTT.

About this clonotype itself: This may come from a read error, since a much larger clone is one base off. CDR3 sequence (DNA): TGTGCCATCAGTTTATCGAGCAGGCCCGACGAGCAGTACTTC. It translates to CAISLSSRPDEQYF. The chain uses TRBV27 and TRBJ2-5; D ambiguous. The DNA end is more similar to TRBJ2-7, so the J call may be wrong. The CDR3 loop spans 14 amino acids. Germline CDR1 is MNHEY and CDR2 is SMNVEV (reference sequence).

This chain links TRBV10-3 with TRBJ1-2; D possibly corresponds to TRBD1 (6 bases). Looked up from germline, CDR1 is ENHRY and CDR2 is SYGVKD. Trimming stripped 3 bases from V and 1 base from J, with 6 bases between. This CDR3 contains 13 residues. CDR3 nucleotide sequence: TGTGCCATCAGTGAACAGGGTAACTATGGCTACACCTTC. It encodes CAISEQGNYGYTF.

V and J are TRBV12-3 or TRBV12-4 and TRBJ1-2; 8 bases are shared with TRBD1. The ends lost 3 bases at V and 4 bases at J; junction bases unmatched: 7. This CDR3 has 15 amino acids. CDR3 DNA sequence: TGTGCCAGCAGTTTTGGACAGGGCTCTTTCTATGGCTACACCTTC. Its protein product is CASSFGQGSFYGYTF.

This rearrangement joins TRBV25-1 to TRBJ2-5; TRBD2 matches at 7 bases. The CDR3 runs to 15 residues. V shed 6 bases, J shed 1 base, and the junction held 8 bases outside the gene matches. Germline V gene data show CDR1 as MGHDK and CDR2 as SYGVNS. The CDR3 spells CASRKGLVAQETQYF. For the CDR3, the DNA is TGTGCCAGCAGAAAAGGACTAGTCGCCCAAGAGACCCAGTACTTC.

This clonotype was counted a few times. The chain combines TRBV9 with TRBJ2-3, with 10 bases that match TRBD2. Germline V gene lookup returns CDR1 SGDLS and CDR2 YYNGEE. Trimming at V came to 1 base and at J to 2 bases, leaving 10 bases not matched to a gene. CDR3 length equals 18 residues. Here the CDR3 reads CASSVSRPTSGDTDTQYF. The DNA of the CDR3 is TGTGCCAGCAGCGTAAGCCGGCCTACTAGCGGGGACACAGATACGCAGTATTTT.

The rearrangement joins TRBV3-1 to TRBJ1-1; a weak D match, TRBD1 (6 bases). The CDR3 totals 14 residues. Trimming removed 5 bases at V and 4 bases at J, with 14 bases between. Germline-derived CDR1 and CDR2 are LGHDT and YNNKEL (reference sequence). The CDR3 loop is CASSWQGGGTEAFF. The CDR3 coding sequence is TGTGCCAGCAGCTGGCAAGGGGGTGGCACTGAAGCTTTCTTT.

This clonotype has a handful of counts. The chain joins TRBV28 to TRBJ1-2; a possible D gene is TRBD1 (6 bases). The germline V gene has CDR1 MDHEN and CDR2 SYDVKM. Trimming took 5 bases from V and 8 from J, leaving 12 bases between them. This CDR3 has 12 amino acids. The CDR3 protein is CASSPRTVGYTF. DNA for the CDR3: TGTGCCAGCAGTCCCCGGACAGTAGGCTACACCTTC.

This clonotype was detected many times. V is TRBV27 and J is TRBJ2-7; D remains unclear. Trimming removed 5 bases at V and 1 base at J, with 15 bases between. The CDR3 loop spans 15 amino acids. In germline, CDR1 is MNHEY, CDR2 SMNVEV (reference sequence). CDR3: CASSPSLTGSYEQYF. DNA for the CDR3: TGTGCCAGCAGTCCCTCCCTGACGGGTTCCTACGAGCAGTACTTC.

V and J are TRBV5-1 and TRBJ2-7; either TRBD1 or TRBD2 may supply D (5 bases each). TRBJ2-5 explains the end of the DNA better; the J call may be wrong. Germline CDR1 reads SGHRS; CDR2 reads YFSETQ. This CDR3 is built from 14 residues. In DNA form, the CDR3 reads TGCGCCAGCAGCCCCCGGGACCCTCTGGGGACCCAGTACTTC. The encoded protein is CASSPRDPLGTQYF.

This clonotype has only a few counts. V usage is TRBV7-2 and J usage is TRBJ2-7; weak D call: TRBD1 (7 bases). Trimming took off 4 bases at V and 3 bases at J, with 25 bases between the two ends. Germline CDR1 SGHTA, CDR2 FQGNSA. The CDR3 runs to 18 residues. CDR3 protein: CASSWRVLPGQKNYEQYF. For the CDR3, the DNA is TGTGCCAGCAGCTGGAGGGTTTTACCGGGACAGAAAAACTACGAGCAGTACTTC.

Only a few counts were recorded for this clonotype. This chain connects TRBV28 to TRBJ2-3, with TRBD2 matching over 8 bases. Per the germline V gene, CDR1 is MDHEN and CDR2 is SYDVKM. V shed 1 base and J 0 bases; nucleotides not matched to a gene: 6. This CDR3 region has 17 residues. CDR3 protein: CASSLSGLGPSTDTQYF. Here the CDR3 DNA reads TGTGCCAGCAGTTTATCGGGACTAGGTCCTAGCACAGATACGCAGTATTTT.

This clonotype was found a few times. The chain links TRBV3-1 to TRBJ2-3, with 14 bases fitting TRBD2. The ends lost 4 bases at V and 7 bases at J; junction bases unmatched: 13. The germline V gene encodes CDR1 LGHDT and CDR2 YNNKEL (reference sequence). CDR3 length: 18 amino acids. CDR3 sequence reads: CASSPTPGLAGGRYTQYF. In DNA form, the CDR3 reads TGTGCCAGCAGCCCTACGCCCGGACTAGCGGGGGGCCGCTATACGCAGTATTTT.

The chain links TRBV27 to TRBJ2-6; D is undetermined. The CDR3 loop spans 13 amino acids. The germline V gene encodes CDR1 MNHEY and CDR2 SMNVEV (reference sequence). V was shortened by 6 bases and J by 2 bases, with 5 bases between the two germline ends. The CDR3, as DNA: TGTGCCAGCAGGGCCGCTGGGGCCAACGTCCTGACTTTC. Encoded protein: CASRAAGANVLTF.

This clonotype showed up many times. V and J are TRBV10-3 and TRBJ2-1; weak D call: TRBD1 (5 bases). V shed 2 bases and J shed 5 bases, with 10 bases lying between them. Germline V gives CDR1 ENHRY, CDR2 SYGVKD. This CDR3 has 14 residues. In DNA form, the CDR3 reads TGTGCCATCAGTGAGCCGGACACAAACAATGAGCAGTTCTTC. Residues: CAISEPDTNNEQFF.